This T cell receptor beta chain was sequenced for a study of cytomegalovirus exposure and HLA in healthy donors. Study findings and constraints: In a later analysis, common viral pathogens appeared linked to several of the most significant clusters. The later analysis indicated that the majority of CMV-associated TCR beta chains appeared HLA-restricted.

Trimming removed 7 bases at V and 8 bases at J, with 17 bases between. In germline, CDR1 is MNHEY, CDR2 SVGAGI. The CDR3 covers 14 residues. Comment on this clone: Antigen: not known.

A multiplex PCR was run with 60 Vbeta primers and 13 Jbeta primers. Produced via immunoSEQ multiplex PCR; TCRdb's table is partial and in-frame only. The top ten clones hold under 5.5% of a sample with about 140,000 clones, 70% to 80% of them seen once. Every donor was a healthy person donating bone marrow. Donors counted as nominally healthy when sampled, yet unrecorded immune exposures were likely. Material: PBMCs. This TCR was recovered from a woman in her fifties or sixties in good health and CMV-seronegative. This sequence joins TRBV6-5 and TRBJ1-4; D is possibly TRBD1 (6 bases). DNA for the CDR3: TGTGCCAGCAACCAGGGGCCGGTAGGAGAAAAACTGTTTTTT. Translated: CASNQGPVGEKLFF.